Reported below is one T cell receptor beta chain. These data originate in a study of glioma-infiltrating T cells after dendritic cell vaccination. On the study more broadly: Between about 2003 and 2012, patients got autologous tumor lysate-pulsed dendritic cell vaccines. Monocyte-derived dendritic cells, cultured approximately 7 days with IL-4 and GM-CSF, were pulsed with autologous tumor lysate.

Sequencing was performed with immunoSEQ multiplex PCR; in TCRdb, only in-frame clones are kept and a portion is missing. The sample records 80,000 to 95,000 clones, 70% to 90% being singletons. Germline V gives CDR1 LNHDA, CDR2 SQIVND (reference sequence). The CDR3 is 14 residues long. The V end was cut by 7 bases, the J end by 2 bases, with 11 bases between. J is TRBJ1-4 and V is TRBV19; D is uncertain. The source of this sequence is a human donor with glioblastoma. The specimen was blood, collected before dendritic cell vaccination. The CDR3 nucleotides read TGTGCCAGTACCCGGGGAGGCACTAATGAAAAACTGTTTTTT. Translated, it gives CASTRGGTNEKLFF.